The 26 T cell receptor beta chains in this list originate from one sample, sequenced in a study of STAT5B mutations in CD4+ large granular lymphocyte leukemia. The protocol was immunoSEQ multiplex PCR, while the TCRdb copy is restricted to in-frame clones and leaves out a portion. The sample contains tens of thousands of clones, roughly 80% of which appear only once. Sequenced sample: CD4+ T cells from blood buffy coats. These receptors were collected from a human donor in good health.

This clone was observed a single time. The V call is TRBV7-6, the J call TRBJ1-3; D gene ambiguous. CDR1 SGHVS and CDR2 FNYEAQ come from the germline V gene. The CDR3 covers 11 residues. V lost 4 bases, J lost 8 bases, and 6 bases lay in between. DNA of the CDR3: TGTGCCAGCAGCTGGTCGGACACCATATATTTT. It codes for CASSWSDTIYF.

This clone is medium-sized in the sample. The V and J genes are TRBV4-1 and TRBJ2-7, with 9 nucleotides matching TRBD1. J gave up 4 bases and V 5 bases, and 6 bases lay outside the gene matches. The CDR3 covers 14 residues. Looked up from germline, CDR1 is MGHRA and CDR2 is YSYEKL. The CDR3 DNA follows: TGCGCCAGCAGCACGGGACAGGGACTATACGAGCAGTACTTC. Encoded protein: CASSTGQGLYEQYF.

The chain has TRBV6-1 and TRBJ1-5, with D unresolved. The CDR3 spans 14 residues. V was cut by 1 base and J by 7 bases, with 11 bases left in between. Germline CDR1 MNHNS, CDR2 SASEGT. The DNA of the CDR3 is TGTGCCAGCAGTGAAGGTTCCGGGCACCAGCCCCAGCATTTT. Translated, it gives CASSEGSGHQPQHF.

The chain uses TRBV19 and TRBJ2-4; 12 bases fit TRBD1. The V and J ends lost 9 bases and 1 base, in that order; junction bases with no gene match: 13. The CDR3 has 18 residues. Germline V gene sequence: CDR1 LNHDA, CDR2 SQIVND (reference sequence). Here the CDR3 reads CASTYGTGGFGAKNIQYF. The CDR3 DNA reads TGTGCCAGCACTTATGGGACAGGGGGCTTTGGGGCCAAAAACATTCAGTACTTC. Together with reference TRBV19 and TRBJ2-4, the CDR3 gives the full variable domain: DGGITQSPKYLFRKEGQNVTLSCEQNLNHDAMYWYRQDPGQGLRLIYYSQIVNDFQKGDIAEGYSVSREKKESFPLTVTSAQKNPTAFYLCASTYGTGGFGAKNIQYFGAGTRLSVL.

This clone is a singleton in its sample. This chain connects TRBV28 to TRBJ1-1, with 8 bases matching TRBD1. Trimming took 6 bases from V and 4 from J; bases not matched to a gene: 16. The CDR3 spans 17 residues. Germline lookup yields CDR1 MDHEN and CDR2 SYDVKM. The CDR3 DNA reads TGTGCCAGCAGCCCTCAGGAGTGGACAGGGCTAACCACTGAAGCTTTCTTT. This codes for CASSPQEWTGLTTEAFF.

Concerning this clone: Relative to the germline gene, one junction end is altered; a read error may explain this. The V call is TRBV10-1, the J call TRBJ1-2, with D unclear. The CDR3 sequence is 13 residues long. Per germline, CDR1 WNHNN and CDR2 SYGVQD (reference sequence). This CDR3 is CASSEFGLAGCTF. CDR3 nucleotides: TGCGCCAGCAGTGAGTTCGGGCTCGCTGGCTGCACCTTC.

The chain joins TRBV4-1 to TRBJ1-4; 9 positions agree with TRBD1. J gave up 1 base and V 4 bases, and 7 bases lay outside the gene matches. The CDR3 covers 17 residues. Germline CDR1 MGHRA, CDR2 YSYEKL. CDR3 region: CASSPRTGDETNEKLFF. The CDR3 coding sequence is TGCGCCAGCAGCCCTCGGACAGGGGACGAAACTAATGAAAAACTGTTTTTT.

This sequence joins TRBV4-1 and TRBJ1-1; D is unresolved. The CDR3 consists of 17 residues. Germline lookup yields CDR1 MGHRA and CDR2 YSYEKL. The V and J ends lost 1 base and 6 bases respectively, with 21 bases between them. DNA for the CDR3: TGCGCCAGCAGCCAAGGTCAGGTTAAGGGAATCATACCTGAAGCTTTCTTT. Protein sequence: CASSQGQVKGIIPEAFF.

This clone was recorded a few times. The chain couples TRBV5-4 to TRBJ2-1, with 8 bases lining up with TRBD1. There are 15 residues in the CDR3. J gave up 7 bases and V 0 bases, and 6 bases lay outside the gene matches. Germline CDR1 is SGHNT and CDR2 is YYREEE (reference sequence). The CDR3 DNA reads as TGTGCCAGCAGCTTGGCAGGGGGCGCAGTGAATGAGCAGTTCTTC. It yields the protein CASSLAGGAVNEQFF.

The chain recombines TRBV6-1 with TRBJ2-7, with TRBD2 identical over 11 bases. Germline lookup yields CDR1 MNHNS and CDR2 SASEGT. The CDR3 is 17 residues long. V lost 4 bases and J lost 0; bases outside the gene matches: 8. CDR3 in amino acids: CASSVRDSGRGSYEQYF. The CDR3 DNA is TGTGCCAGCAGTGTCCGAGATAGCGGGAGGGGCTCCTACGAGCAGTACTTC.

The CDR3 DNA reads as TGTGCCAGCTCACCATCTAGCGGGAGGGCCGGGAATGAGCAGTTCTTC. It encodes CASSPSSGRAGNEQFF. The chain couples TRBV18 to TRBJ2-1; 12 nucleotides agree with TRBD2. CDR1 is KGHSH and CDR2 is LQKENI in the germline V gene. CDR3 length: 16 amino acids. With 2 bases clipped from V and 7 bases from J, the junction kept 6 bases outside the gene matches. Variable domain in full (rest from reference TRBV18 and TRBJ2-1): NAGVMQNPRHLVRRRGQEARLRCSPMKGHSHVYWYRQLPEEGLKFMVYLQKENIIDESGMPKERFSAEFPKEGPSILRIQQVVRGDSAAYFCASSPSSGRAGNEQFFGPGTRLTVL.

This chain uses TRBV4-1 with TRBJ2-2; D is perhaps TRBD1 (6 bases). Germline V gives CDR1 MGHRA, CDR2 YSYEKL. CDR3 size: 15 residues. V lost 1 base to trimming and J lost 6 bases, with 12 bases between them. CDR3 bases: TGCGCCAGCAGCCAAGTAACCAGGGGTTCCGGGGAGCTGTTTTTT. It codes for CASSQVTRGSGELFF.

The V call is TRBV7-9, the J call TRBJ2-2, with a weak D call TRBD2 (6 bases). With 6 bases removed from V and 5 bases from J, the gap between germline ends came to 19 bases. The germline V gene encodes CDR1 SEHNR and CDR2 FQNEAQ (reference sequence). The CDR3 spans 16 residues. CDR3 residues: CASSAYRTGGTGELFF. CDR3 DNA: TGTGCCAGCAGTGCGTACCGGACCGGGGGTACCGGGGAGCTGTTTTTT.

This chain joins TRBV11-2 and TRBJ2-7; tentative D call: TRBD1 (6 bases). Trimming took off 7 bases at V and 2 bases at J, with 18 bases between the two ends. The CDR3 totals 15 residues. Germline CDR1 SGHAT, CDR2 FQNNGV. In DNA form, the CDR3 reads TGTGCCAGCAAGCTTACGGTTGCAGGGGCCTACGAGCAGTACTTC. It encodes CASKLTVAGAYEQYF.

The chain employs TRBV11-2 and TRBJ2-5, with D perhaps TRBD1 (7 bases). The V gene's germline CDR1 is SGHAT and CDR2 FQNNGV. The CDR3 contains 15 residues. Trimming removed 6 bases from V and 4 bases from J, with 18 bases in between. Here the CDR3 reads CASREGAGVIETQYF. The CDR3 DNA sequence: TGTGCCAGCAGGGAGGGGGCAGGGGTGATAGAGACCCAGTACTTC. The full variable domain, its missing parts supplied by reference TRBV11-2 and TRBJ2-5, is EAGVAQSPRYKIIEKRQSVAFWCNPISGHATLYWYQQILGQGPKLLIQFQNNGVVDDSQLPKDRFSAERLKGVDSTLKIQPAKLEDSAVYLCASREGAGVIETQYFGPGTRLLVL.

The chain joins TRBV2 to TRBJ2-7; maybe TRBD2 (5 bases). Germline V lookup: CDR1 SNHLY, CDR2 FYNNEI. Trimming left V 6 bases short and J 0 bases short, with 12 bases between. This CDR3 spans 14 amino acids. CDR3 DNA: TGTGCCAGCAGGGAGGTAACAGTCTCCTACGAGCAGTACTTC. Amino acid sequence: CASREVTVSYEQYF.

This clone was picked up a small number of times. The chain joins TRBV6-5 to TRBJ2-1; tentative D call: TRBD1 (5 bases). Germline CDR1 and CDR2: MNHEY and SVGAGI. The CDR3 extends over 12 amino acids. V lost 4 bases to trimming and J lost 10 bases, with 11 bases between them. The DNA for the CDR3 is TGTGCCAGCAGTTCTGATTGGGGCGAGCAGTTCTTC. Amino acids: CASSSDWGEQFF.

V and J are TRBV5-1 and TRBJ2-7; D is uncertain. V lost 0 bases and J lost 5, with 24 bases in between. Per the germline V gene, CDR1 is SGHRS and CDR2 is YFSETQ. This CDR3 region has 18 residues. CDR3 amino acids: CASSLAPHRPTRGDEQYF. The CDR3 region has the DNA TGCGCCAGCAGCTTGGCCCCCCATAGGCCCACGCGCGGCGACGAGCAGTACTTC.

This CDR3 is CASSPSRGLGELFF. The CDR3 DNA is TGTGCCAGCTCACCTAGTCGAGGTTTGGGGGAGCTGTTTTTT. The chain employs TRBV18 and TRBJ2-2, with no clear D. Trimming cost V 3 bases and J 8 bases, with 13 bases left between them. CDR3 length: 14 residues. The V gene's germline CDR1 is KGHSH and CDR2 LQKENI.

The chain combines TRBV11-2 with TRBJ1-2; TRBD1 might be the D (5 bases). The CDR3 is 15 amino acids. Germline V gene sequence: CDR1 SGHAT, CDR2 FQNNGV. Trimming left V 5 bases short and J 2 bases short, with 15 bases between. Written as DNA, the CDR3 is TGTGCCAGCAGCCTTCCCGTGGGGGGGAACTATGGCTACACCTTC. Its protein is CASSLPVGGNYGYTF.

This sequence joins TRBV2 and TRBJ2-1; 8 bases match TRBD1. Looked up from germline, CDR1 is SNHLY and CDR2 is FYNNEI. This CDR3 contains 17 residues. Trimming took 1 base from V and 8 from J; bases not matched to a gene: 13. For the CDR3, the DNA is TGTGCCAGCAGTGAAGACCTAACAGGGGGGAATGGAGATGAGCAGTTCTTC. Amino acids: CASSEDLTGGNGDEQFF. The variable domain in full, with the rest retrieved from reference TRBV2 and TRBJ2-1, is EPEVTQTPSHQVTQMGQEVILRCVPISNHLYFYWYRQILGQKVEFLVSFYNNEISEKSEIFDDQFSVERPDGSNFTLKIRSTKLEDSAMYFCASSEDLTGGNGDEQFFGPGTRLTVL.

The V and J genes are TRBV12-5 and TRBJ1-1; tentatively, D is TRBD1 (5 bases). Germline V gives CDR1 LGHNT, CDR2 FRNRAP. V dropped 5 bases and J dropped 1 base, with 14 bases sitting between them. This CDR3 has 15 residues. The CDR3 spells CASGLGVLGNTEAFF. CDR3 in DNA: TGTGCTAGTGGTCTAGGGGTATTGGGGAACACTGAAGCTTTCTTT.

In its sample, this clone was seen once. The V call is TRBV6-1, the J call TRBJ1-3, with a weak D call TRBD1 (6 bases). Germline loops: CDR1 MNHNS, CDR2 SASEGT. V lost 6 bases and J 2 bases, leaving 14 bases between the germline ends. This CDR3 contains 15 residues. CDR3 region: CASRRPGETGNTIYF. The DNA of the CDR3 is TGTGCCAGCAGAAGACCAGGGGAAACTGGAAACACCATATATTTT.

This clone was counted only a few times. V usage is TRBV7-2 and J usage is TRBJ2-7, with unresolved D. Trimming removed 2 bases from V and 2 bases from J, with 10 bases in between. The CDR3 loop spans 14 amino acids. Germline-derived CDR1 and CDR2 are SGHTA and FQGNSA. Here the CDR3 DNA reads TGTGCCAGCAGCTTATTTGTGAAACCCTACGAGCAGTACTTC. As protein: CASSLFVKPYEQYF.

In this sample, this clone turned up a few times. This sequence joins TRBV6-5 and TRBJ1-1; TRBD1 matches 7 bases. The germline gives CDR1 MNHEY, CDR2 SVGAGI. CDR3 size: 14 residues. J was trimmed by 2 bases and V by 5 bases; bases with no gene match: 5. CDR3 sequence: CASSAQGVNTEAFF. The CDR3 DNA follows: TGTGCCAGCAGTGCCCAGGGGGTTAACACTGAAGCTTTCTTT.

The chain uses TRBV5-1 and TRBJ1-5; 7 bases are shared with TRBD1. This CDR3 has 14 residues. Germline assignment: CDR1 SGHRS and CDR2 YFSETQ. J lost 7 bases, V lost 0 bases, and 4 bases had no gene match. The CDR3 DNA follows: TGCGCCAGCAGCTTGGGCCAGGGGGAACAGCCCCAGCATTTT. It yields the protein CASSLGQGEQPQHF. Together with reference TRBV5-1 and TRBJ1-5, the CDR3 gives the full variable domain: KAGVTQTPRYLIKTRGQQVTLSCSPISGHRSVSWYQQTPGQGLQFLFEYFSETQRNKGNFPGRFSGRQFSNSRSEMNVSTLELGDSALYLCASSLGQGEQPQHFGDGTRLSIL.